One and the same sample provided the 21 T cell receptor beta chains below, sequenced in a study of siplizumab effects on memory and regulatory T cells. Sequencing used immunoSEQ multiplex PCR; TCRdb keeps in-frame clones, though not all of them. The profile shows around 72,000 clones, around 90% of them singletons. Sample: CD8+ T cells sorted from blood. The receptors come from a human donor in good health.

The rearrangement links TRBV29-1 to TRBJ1-2; the D is unclear. Trimming cost V 5 bases and J 6 bases, with 10 bases left between them. Per germline, CDR1 SQVTM and CDR2 ANQGSEA. The CDR3 sequence is 11 residues long. The DNA of the CDR3 is TGCAGCGTTCCGGTTGGGGATGGCTACACCTTC. The encoded protein is CSVPVGDGYTF.

This clone was counted once. The J gene is TRBJ2-7, the V gene TRBV6-1; TRBD1 agrees at 8 bases. Germline lookup yields CDR1 MNHNS and CDR2 SASEGT. V gave up 10 bases and J gave up 3 bases; unmatched junction bases: 8. This CDR3 contains 13 residues. The CDR3 DNA reads as TGTGCCACCACTTACAGGGGGGACTACGAGCAGTACTTC. This gives the protein CATTYRGDYEQYF.

This clone was found once. A read error is likely here: a far larger clone is one base away. CDR3 region: CTSSQEAQSSYNEQFF. The CDR3 DNA is TGCACCAGCAGCCAAGAGGCCCAGAGCTCCTACAATGAGCAGTTCTTC. The gene calls are TRBV1 and TRBJ2-1. TRBV1 is described as a pseudogene. The CDR3 runs 16 residues.

The rearrangement uses TRBV4-1 and TRBJ2-7; a weak D match, TRBD1 (6 bases). The ends were cut back, 2 bases at V and 0 bases at J, with 11 bases in the middle. The CDR3 contains 15 residues. Germline V gene data show CDR1 as MGHRA and CDR2 as YSYEKL. Written as DNA, the CDR3 is TGCGCCAGCAGCCAAAGTAGGGGGTTCTCCTACGAGCAGTACTTC. Translated: CASSQSRGFSYEQYF.

This clone was seen once. The chain recombines TRBV4-1 with TRBJ2-2; no clear D gene. V was pared by 1 base and J by 5 bases, with 20 bases between. The germline V gene encodes CDR1 MGHRA and CDR2 YSYEKL. This CDR3 contains 18 residues. CDR3 sequence (DNA): TGCGCCAGCAGCCAAGTAAATAAGGCGGCGCGCGGTACCGGGGAGCTGTTTTTT. Its translation is CASSQVNKAARGTGELFF.

The chain has TRBV6-1 and TRBJ2-2, with D tentatively TRBD1 (7 bases). CDR1 MNHNS and CDR2 SASEGT come from the germline V gene. V lost 7 bases, J lost 6 bases, and 12 bases lay in between. This CDR3 comprises 13 residues. This CDR3 is CASKTGEAGELFF. CDR3 sequence (DNA): TGTGCCAGCAAAACAGGGGAGGCCGGGGAGCTGTTTTTT.

The chain is built from TRBV10-3 and TRBJ1-5; D perhaps matches TRBD1 (5 bases). The CDR3 has 17 amino acids. Germline V gene data show CDR1 as ENHRY and CDR2 as SYGVKD. V lost 2 bases and J lost 5, with 19 bases in between. The CDR3, as DNA: TGTGCCATCAGTGAGGGGGGTGGAACAGGAGACTATCAGCCCCAGCATTTT. As protein: CAISEGGGTGDYQPQHF.

The V and J genes are TRBV7-9 and TRBJ1-5, with 9 positions matching TRBD1. The CDR3 consists of 16 residues. CDR1 is SEHNR and CDR2 is FQNEAQ in the germline V gene (reference sequence). After removal of 4 bases from V and 2 bases from J, the junction contained 6 bases not matched to a gene. CDR3 sequence reads: CASSSGTGYGNQPQHF. CDR3 nucleotide sequence: TGTGCCAGCAGCTCTGGGACAGGGTACGGCAATCAGCCCCAGCATTTT.

The rearrangement joins TRBV19 to TRBJ2-7; 9 nucleotides line up with TRBD2. The CDR3 covers 15 residues. Unmatched junction bases numbered 11, after V lost 5 bases and J lost 6 bases. Germline V lookup: CDR1 LNHDA, CDR2 SQIVND (reference sequence). The CDR3 reads CASSFGGRGFSEQYF. The CDR3 nucleotides read TGTGCCAGTAGTTTCGGCGGGAGGGGATTTAGCGAGCAGTACTTC.

The chain uses TRBV6-5 and TRBJ1-2; TRBD1 is a possible D gene (5 bases). Looked up from germline, CDR1 is MNHEY and CDR2 is SVGAGI. V was clipped by 4 bases and J by 7 bases, with 10 bases between them. The CDR3 is 12 amino acids. The CDR3 bases are TGTGCCAGCAGTTCCCAGGGTGTTGGCTACACCTTC. The encoded protein is CASSSQGVGYTF.

This rearrangement joins TRBV18 to TRBJ1-2; TRBD1 is a possible D gene (6 bases). Germline CDR1 KGHSH, CDR2 LQKENI. The CDR3 has 13 residues. The germline V and J ends were trimmed by 1 base and 8 bases, with 11 bases remaining between them. CDR3 nucleotide sequence: TGTGCCAGCTCACCACGAAAGGGGGAAGGCTACACCTTC. This encodes CASSPRKGEGYTF.

The CDR3 protein is CASSDHRAGYTF. CDR3 DNA sequence: TGTGCCAGCAGCGACCACAGGGCTGGCTACACCTTC. V usage is TRBV21-1 and J usage is TRBJ1-2; the table's D call, TRBD1, was not checked against the DNA. TRBV21-1 is noted as a pseudogene. The CDR3 extends over 12 amino acids.

The chain joins TRBV5-6 to TRBJ2-1, with 9 bases identical to TRBD1. The CDR3 has 14 residues. Looked up from germline, CDR1 is SGHDT and CDR2 is YYEEEE. V dropped 4 bases and J dropped 3; count of bases not matched to a gene: 2. Here the CDR3 DNA reads TGTGCCAGCAGCCGGGACAGGGTCTACAATGAGCAGTTCTTC. Translated, it gives CASSRDRVYNEQFF.

This sequence joins TRBV15 and TRBJ1-1; 9 bases agree with TRBD1. The CDR3 is 15 amino acids. Trimming at V came to 9 bases and at J to 3 bases, leaving 11 bases not matched to a gene. Looked up from germline, CDR1 is LNHNV and CDR2 is YYDKDF (reference sequence). The CDR3, as DNA: TGTGCCACATCTCGGGACAGGGTTTGGGACACTGAAGCTTTCTTT. Protein: CATSRDRVWDTEAFF.

The chain joins TRBV7-6 to TRBJ2-7, with D unclear. V was shortened by 5 bases and J by 4 bases, with 12 bases between the two germline ends. The CDR3 has 13 residues. The V gene's germline CDR1 is SGHVS and CDR2 FNYEAQ. The CDR3 protein is CASSLRVQYEQYF. The DNA for the CDR3 is TGTGCCAGCAGCCTGCGTGTTCAGTACGAGCAGTACTTC.

This clone is a singleton in its sample. This chain uses TRBV5-6 with TRBJ2-4; weak D call: TRBD2 (6 bases). The CDR3 is made up of 16 amino acids. V gave up 0 bases and J gave up 6 bases, with 16 bases separating them. Looked up from germline, CDR1 is SGHDT and CDR2 is YYEEEE. This CDR3 reads CASSLAARRDGNIQYF. DNA of the CDR3: TGTGCCAGCAGCTTGGCGGCTCGGCGGGACGGAAACATTCAGTACTTC. Complete variable domain (other parts from reference TRBV5-6 and TRBJ2-4): DAGVTQSPTHLIKTRGQQVTLRCSPKSGHDTVSWYQQALGQGPQFIFQYYEEEERQRGNFPDRFSGHQFPNYSSELNVNALLLGDSALYLCASSLAARRDGNIQYFGAGTRLSVL.

The chain is built from TRBV6-1 and TRBJ2-5; D ambiguous. Germline loops: CDR1 MNHNS, CDR2 SASEGT. There are 14 residues in the CDR3. V shed 2 bases and J shed 0 bases, with 7 bases lying between them. The CDR3 loop reads CASSETLYQETQYF. The CDR3 bases are TGTGCCAGCAGTGAAACTTTGTACCAAGAGACCCAGTACTTC.

This chain uses TRBV5-8 with TRBJ2-7, with 7 bases that match TRBD1. The J segment lost 3 bases and the V segment lost 3 bases, leaving 6 bases of the junction unmatched. Germline values: CDR1 SGHTS, CDR2 YDEGEE. This CDR3 is 14 amino acids long. Here the CDR3 DNA reads TGTGCCAGCAGCTCCCCCGGGACAGTCTACGAGCAGTACTTC. Encoded protein: CASSSPGTVYEQYF.

The chain links TRBV27 to TRBJ2-2; 11 nucleotides agree with TRBD2. The CDR3 totals 18 residues. V dropped 5 bases and J dropped 1; count of bases not matched to a gene: 9. Germline V lookup: CDR1 MNHEY, CDR2 SMNVEV (reference sequence). CDR3 loop: CASSPQTTSGENTGELFF. DNA for the CDR3: TGTGCCAGCAGTCCCCAAACGACTAGCGGGGAGAACACCGGGGAGCTGTTTTTT.

This rearrangement joins TRBV27 to TRBJ2-7; D uncertain. Germline CDR1 is MNHEY and CDR2 is SMNVEV (reference sequence). The V end lost 6 bases, the J end lost 0 bases, and 18 bases lay between the germline ends. The CDR3 runs 16 residues. The CDR3 spells CASSPGVTARSYEQYF. CDR3 DNA: TGTGCCAGCAGCCCCGGAGTAACGGCGCGCTCCTACGAGCAGTACTTC.

The genes are TRBV2 and TRBJ2-1; tentative D call: TRBD2 (6 bases). Per the germline V gene, CDR1 is SNHLY and CDR2 is FYNNEI. V lost 6 bases to trimming and J lost 0 bases, with 15 bases between them. CDR3 size: 16 residues. This CDR3 reads CASRSSAAFSYNEQFF. In DNA, the CDR3 is TGTGCCAGCAGGTCTAGCGCGGCCTTCTCCTACAATGAGCAGTTCTTC. Based on the CDR3 plus reference TRBV2 and TRBJ2-1, the full variable domain is EPEVTQTPSHQVTQMGQEVILRCVPISNHLYFYWYRQILGQKVEFLVSFYNNEISEKSEIFDDQFSVERPDGSNFTLKIRSTKLEDSAMYFCASRSSAAFSYNEQFFGPGTRLTVL.